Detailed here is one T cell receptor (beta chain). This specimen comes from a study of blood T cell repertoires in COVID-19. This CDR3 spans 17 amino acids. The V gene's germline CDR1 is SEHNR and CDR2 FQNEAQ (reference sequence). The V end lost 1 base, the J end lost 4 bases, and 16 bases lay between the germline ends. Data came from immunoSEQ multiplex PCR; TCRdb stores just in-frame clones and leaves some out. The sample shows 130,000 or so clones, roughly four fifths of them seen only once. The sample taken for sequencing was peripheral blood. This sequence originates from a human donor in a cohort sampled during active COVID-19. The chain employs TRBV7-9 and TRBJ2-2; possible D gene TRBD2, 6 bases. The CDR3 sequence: CASSLVGEVGSTGELFF. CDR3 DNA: TGTGCCAGCAGCTTAGTCGGCGAGGTCGGGAGCACCGGGGAGCTGTTTTTT.